The entry below describes one TCR beta chain. What it binds is not known. A minimum of 6 micrograms of total RNA was extracted per sample. This entry comes from a study of blood T cells in healthy people across ages. About the research overall: Template switching caught about one barcoded beta molecule for each two T cells. Study-wide results and limits: Naive CD4+ cells and diversity were both higher in long-lived donors than in aged donors.

A second PCR of 7 to 11 cycles used a sample-barcoded 5' primer and a J-beta primer mix. Tags on each cDNA molecule came from a template-switch adaptor with 12 random nucleotides. Using its own MiXCR run on the 5' RACE reads, TCRdb lists one record per CDR3 protein. The data contain 600,000 to 650,000 distinct CDR3 sequences, 58% of them seen just once; the ten biggest clones take up over 30%. Trimming removed 3 bases from V and 4 bases from J, with 13 bases in between. Germline-derived CDR1 and CDR2 are KGHSH and LQKENI. This CDR3 comprises 15 residues. The TCR originated in a man aged 60 to 75 in good health. The chain is built from TRBV18 and TRBJ2-1; D unclear. What was sequenced was blood. CDR3 sequence reads: CASSPDLPVYNEQFF. DNA of the CDR3: TGTGCCAGCTCACCCGATTTGCCAGTATACAATGAGCAGTTCTTC.